The present entry profiles one TCR beta chain with its context. This entry belongs to a study of shared clonotypes between healthy human individuals. Assay used: immunoSEQ multiplex PCR; TCRdb lists only in-frame clones, some missing. The table records under 2.5 million clones, under 95% of them present only once. Trimming took 1 base from V and 6 from J; bases not matched to a gene: 5. The germline CDR1 and CDR2 sequences are GTSNPN and SVGIG (reference sequence). The CDR3 totals 14 residues. This clonotype was obtained from a man aged 18 to 35 in good health. Some clones in this sample may be carry-over from other donors' samples. Specimen: naive CD4+ T cells from PBMCs. Described subset: CD45RA+ positively selected. The chain recombines TRBV30 with TRBJ2-3; 9 bases match TRBD2. CDR3 sequence: CAWSGAGGHDTQYF. CDR3 sequence (DNA): TGTGCCTGGAGTGGAGCGGGAGGCCATGATACGCAGTATTTT.